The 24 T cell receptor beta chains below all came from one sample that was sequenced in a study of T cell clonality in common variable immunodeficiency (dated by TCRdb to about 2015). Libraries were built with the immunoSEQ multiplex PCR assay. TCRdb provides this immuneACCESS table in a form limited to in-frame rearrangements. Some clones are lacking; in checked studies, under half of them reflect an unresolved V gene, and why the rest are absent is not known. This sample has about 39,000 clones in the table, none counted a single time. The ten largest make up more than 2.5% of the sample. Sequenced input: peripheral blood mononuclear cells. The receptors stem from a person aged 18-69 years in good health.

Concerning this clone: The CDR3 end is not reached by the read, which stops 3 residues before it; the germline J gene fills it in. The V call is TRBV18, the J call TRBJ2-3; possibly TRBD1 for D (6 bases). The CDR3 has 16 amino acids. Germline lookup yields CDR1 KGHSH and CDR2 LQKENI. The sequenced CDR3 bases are TGTGCCAGCTCACCAGTGGCGGGCGAGGGGGTCGAGACG. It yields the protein CASSPVAGEGVET. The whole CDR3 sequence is CASSPVAGEGVETQYF. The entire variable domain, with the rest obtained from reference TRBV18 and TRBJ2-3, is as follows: NAGVMQNPRHLVRRRGQEARLRCSPMKGHSHVYWYRQLPEEGLKFMVYLQKENIIDESGMPKERFSAEFPKEGPSILRIQQVVRGDSAAYFCASSPVAGEGVETQYFGPGTRLTVL.

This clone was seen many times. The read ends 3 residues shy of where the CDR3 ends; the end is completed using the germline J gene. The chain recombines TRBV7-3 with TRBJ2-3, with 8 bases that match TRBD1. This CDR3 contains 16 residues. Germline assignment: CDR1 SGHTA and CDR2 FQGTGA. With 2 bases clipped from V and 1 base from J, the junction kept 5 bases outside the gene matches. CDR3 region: CASSLSGGAGTDTQYF. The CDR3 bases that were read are TGTGCCAGCAGCTTATCAGGGGGCGCAGGCACAGATACG.

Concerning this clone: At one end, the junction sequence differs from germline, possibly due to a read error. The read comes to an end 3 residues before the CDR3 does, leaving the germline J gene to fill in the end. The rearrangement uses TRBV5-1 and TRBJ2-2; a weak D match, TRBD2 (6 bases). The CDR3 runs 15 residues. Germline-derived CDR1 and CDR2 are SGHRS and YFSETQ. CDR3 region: CASRLGLQNTGELFF. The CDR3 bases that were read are TGCGCCAGCAGATTGGGACTCCAGAACACCGGGGAG. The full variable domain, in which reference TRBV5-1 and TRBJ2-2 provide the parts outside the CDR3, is KAGVTQTPRYLIKTRGQQVTLSCSPISGHRSVSWYQQTPGQGLQFLFEYFSETQRNKGNFPGRFSGRQFSNSRSEMNVSTLELGDSALYLCASRLGLQNTGELFFGEGSRLTVL.

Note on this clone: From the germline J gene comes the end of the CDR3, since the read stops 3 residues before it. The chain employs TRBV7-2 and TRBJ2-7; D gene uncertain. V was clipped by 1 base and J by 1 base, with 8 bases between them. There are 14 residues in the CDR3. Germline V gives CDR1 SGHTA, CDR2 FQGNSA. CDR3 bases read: TGTGCCAGCAGCTTAGTAGGGCAGTCCTACGAG. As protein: CASSLVGQSYE. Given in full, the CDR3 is CASSLVGQSYEQYF.

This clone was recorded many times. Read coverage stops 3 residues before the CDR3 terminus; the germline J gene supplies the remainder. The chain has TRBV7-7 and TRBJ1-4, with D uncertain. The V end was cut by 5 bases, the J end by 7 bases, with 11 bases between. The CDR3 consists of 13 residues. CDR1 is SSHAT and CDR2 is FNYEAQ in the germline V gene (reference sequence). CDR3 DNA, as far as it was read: TGTGCCAGCAGCCGCCTGCTAGGTGAAAAA. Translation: CASSRLLGEK. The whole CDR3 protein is CASSRLLGEKLFF. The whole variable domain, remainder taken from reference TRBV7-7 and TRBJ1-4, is GAGVSQSPRYKVTKRGQDVTLRCDPISSHATLYWYQQALGQGPEFLTYFNYEAQPDKSGLPSDRFSAERPEGSISTLTIQRTEQRDSAMYRCASSRLLGEKLFFGSGTQLSVL.

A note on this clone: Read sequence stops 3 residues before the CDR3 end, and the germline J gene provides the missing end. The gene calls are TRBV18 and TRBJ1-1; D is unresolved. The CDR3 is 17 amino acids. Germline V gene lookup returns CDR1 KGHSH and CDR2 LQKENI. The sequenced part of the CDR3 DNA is TGTGCCAGCTCACGACTAATTGGAGAGGGCACCAACTATGGC. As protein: CASSRLIGEGTNYG. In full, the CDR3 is CASSRLIGEGTNYGAFF.

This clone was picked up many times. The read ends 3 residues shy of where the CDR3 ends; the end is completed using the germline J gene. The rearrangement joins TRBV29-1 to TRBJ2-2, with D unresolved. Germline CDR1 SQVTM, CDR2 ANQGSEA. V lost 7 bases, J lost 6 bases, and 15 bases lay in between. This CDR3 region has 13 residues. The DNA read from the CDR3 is TGCAGCGCCCCAGGTTCTTGGGCCGGGGAG. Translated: CSAPGSWAGE. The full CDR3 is CSAPGSWAGELFF.

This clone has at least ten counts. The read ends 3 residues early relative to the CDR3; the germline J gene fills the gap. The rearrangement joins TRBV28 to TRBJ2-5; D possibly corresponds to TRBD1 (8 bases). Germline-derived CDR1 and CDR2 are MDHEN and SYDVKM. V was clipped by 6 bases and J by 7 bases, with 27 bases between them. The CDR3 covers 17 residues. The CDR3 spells CASRVGGTGVALGTQYF. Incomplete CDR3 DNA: TGTGCCAGCAGAGTGGGGGGGACAGGAGTTGCCTTGGGGACC.

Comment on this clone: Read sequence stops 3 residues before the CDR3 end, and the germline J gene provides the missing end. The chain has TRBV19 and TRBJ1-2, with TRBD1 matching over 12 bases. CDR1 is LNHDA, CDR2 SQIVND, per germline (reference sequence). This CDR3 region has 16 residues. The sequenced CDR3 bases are TGTGCCAGTAGTGTGAACTTGGGACAGGGGGCACAGGGC. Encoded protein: CASSVNLGQGAQG. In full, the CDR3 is CASSVNLGQGAQGYTF.

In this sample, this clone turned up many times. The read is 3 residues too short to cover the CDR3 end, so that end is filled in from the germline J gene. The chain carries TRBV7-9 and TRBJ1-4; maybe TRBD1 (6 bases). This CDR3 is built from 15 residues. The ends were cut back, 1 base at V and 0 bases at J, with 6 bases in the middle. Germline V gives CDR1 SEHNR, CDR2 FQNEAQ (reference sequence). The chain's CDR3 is CASSLGTATNEKLFF. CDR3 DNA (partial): TGTGCCAGCAGCTTAGGGACAGCAACTAATGAAAAA. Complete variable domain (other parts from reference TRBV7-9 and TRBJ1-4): DTGVSQNPRHKITKRGQNVTFRCDPISEHNRLYWYRQTLGQGPEFLTYFQNEAQLEKSRLLSDRFSAERPKGSFSTLEIQRTEQGDSAMYLCASSLGTATNEKLFFGSGTQLSVL.

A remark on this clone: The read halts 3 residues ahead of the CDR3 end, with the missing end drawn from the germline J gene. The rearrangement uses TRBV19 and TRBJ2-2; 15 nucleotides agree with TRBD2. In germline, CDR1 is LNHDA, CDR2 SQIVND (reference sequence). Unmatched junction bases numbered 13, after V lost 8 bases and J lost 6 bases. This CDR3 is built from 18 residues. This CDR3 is CASQGGHRTSGRAGELFF. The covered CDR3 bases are TGTGCCAGTCAAGGTGGACACCGGACTAGCGGGAGGGCCGGGGAG.

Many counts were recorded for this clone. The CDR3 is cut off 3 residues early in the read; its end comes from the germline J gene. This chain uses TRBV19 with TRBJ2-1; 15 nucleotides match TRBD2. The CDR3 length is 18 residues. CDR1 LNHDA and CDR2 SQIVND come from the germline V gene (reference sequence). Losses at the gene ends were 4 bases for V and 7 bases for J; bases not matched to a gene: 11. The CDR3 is CASSTRTSGRAWWNEQFF. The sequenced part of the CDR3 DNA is TGTGCCAGTAGTACCCGGACTAGCGGGAGGGCATGGTGGAATGAG.

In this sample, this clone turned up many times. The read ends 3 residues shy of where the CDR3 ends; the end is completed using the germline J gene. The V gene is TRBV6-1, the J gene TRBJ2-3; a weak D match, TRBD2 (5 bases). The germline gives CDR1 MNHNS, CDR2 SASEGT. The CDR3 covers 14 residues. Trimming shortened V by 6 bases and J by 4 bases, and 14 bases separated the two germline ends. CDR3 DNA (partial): TGTGCCAGCAGAGAAAGAGGGTATGCAGATACG. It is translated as CASRERGYADT. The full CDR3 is CASRERGYADTQYF.

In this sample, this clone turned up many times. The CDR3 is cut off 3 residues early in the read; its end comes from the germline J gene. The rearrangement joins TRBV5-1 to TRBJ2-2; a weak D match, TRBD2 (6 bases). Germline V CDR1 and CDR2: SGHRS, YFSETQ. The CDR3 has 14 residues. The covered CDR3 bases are TGCGCCAGCAGCTCGGGACTGATTAATGAAAAG. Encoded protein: CASSSGLINEK. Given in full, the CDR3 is CASSSGLINEKLFF.

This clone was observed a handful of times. CDR3 bases read: TGTGCCAGCAGCTGGGGACTGTCCTTCTACGAC. Its translation is CASSWGLSFYD. The full CDR3 is CASSWGLSFYDYTF. V and J are TRBV7-2 and TRBJ1-2; tentatively, D is TRBD1 (5 bases). The CDR3 end falls 3 residues outside the read, so it is completed with the germline J gene. The CDR3 is made up of 14 amino acids. CDR1 is SGHTA and CDR2 is FQGNSA in the germline V gene.

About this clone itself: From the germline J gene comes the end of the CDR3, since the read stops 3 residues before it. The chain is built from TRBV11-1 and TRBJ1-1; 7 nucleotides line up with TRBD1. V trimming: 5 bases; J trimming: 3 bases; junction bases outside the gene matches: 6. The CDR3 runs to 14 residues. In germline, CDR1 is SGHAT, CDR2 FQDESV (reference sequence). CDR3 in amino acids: CASSPRDSYTEAFF. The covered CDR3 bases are TGTGCCAGCAGCCCCCGGGACAGCTACACTGAA.

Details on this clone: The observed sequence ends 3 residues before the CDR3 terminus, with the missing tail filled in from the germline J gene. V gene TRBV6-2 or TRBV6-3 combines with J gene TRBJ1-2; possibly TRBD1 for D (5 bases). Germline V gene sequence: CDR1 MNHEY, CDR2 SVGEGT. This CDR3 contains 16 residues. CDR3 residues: CASRGTSGRSTDTYTF. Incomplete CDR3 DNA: TGTGCCAGCAGGGGGACTAGCGGGAGGAGCACAGATACC.

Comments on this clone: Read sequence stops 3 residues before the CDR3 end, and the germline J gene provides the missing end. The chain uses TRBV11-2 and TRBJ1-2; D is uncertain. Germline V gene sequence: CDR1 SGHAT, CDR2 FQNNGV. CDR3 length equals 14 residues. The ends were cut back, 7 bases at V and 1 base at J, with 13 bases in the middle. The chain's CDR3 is CASTSPRINYGYTF. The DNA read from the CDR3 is TGTGCCAGCACCTCACCCAGGATTAACTATGGC. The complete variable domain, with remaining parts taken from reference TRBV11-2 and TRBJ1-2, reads EAGVAQSPRYKIIEKRQSVAFWCNPISGHATLYWYQQILGQGPKLLIQFQNNGVVDDSQLPKDRFSAERLKGVDSTLKIQPAKLEDSAVYLCASTSPRINYGYTFGSGTRLTVV.

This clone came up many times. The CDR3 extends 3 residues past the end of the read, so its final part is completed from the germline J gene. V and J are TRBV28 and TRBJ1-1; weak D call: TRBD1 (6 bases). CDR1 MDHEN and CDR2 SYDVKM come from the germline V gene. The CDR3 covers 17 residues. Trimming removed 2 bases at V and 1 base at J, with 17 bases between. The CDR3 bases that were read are TGTGCCAGCAGTTTAATCTCCCGACTGGGGGCGAACACTGAA. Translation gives CASSLISRLGANTE. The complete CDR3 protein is CASSLISRLGANTEAFF.

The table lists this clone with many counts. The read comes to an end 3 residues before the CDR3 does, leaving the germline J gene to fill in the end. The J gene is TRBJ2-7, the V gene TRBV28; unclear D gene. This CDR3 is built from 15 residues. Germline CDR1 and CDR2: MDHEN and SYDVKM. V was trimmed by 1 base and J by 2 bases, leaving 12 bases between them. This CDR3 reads CASSLYSRATYEQYF. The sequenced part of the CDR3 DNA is TGTGCCAGCAGTTTATACTCTAGAGCCACCTACGAG.

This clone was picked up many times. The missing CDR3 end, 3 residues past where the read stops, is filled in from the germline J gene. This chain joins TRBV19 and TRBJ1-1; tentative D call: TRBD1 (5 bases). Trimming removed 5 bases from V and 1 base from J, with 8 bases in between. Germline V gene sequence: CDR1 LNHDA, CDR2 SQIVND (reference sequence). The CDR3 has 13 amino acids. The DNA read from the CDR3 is TGTGCCAGTAGTCAACAGGCGAACACTGAA. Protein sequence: CASSQQANTE. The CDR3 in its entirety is CASSQQANTEAFF.

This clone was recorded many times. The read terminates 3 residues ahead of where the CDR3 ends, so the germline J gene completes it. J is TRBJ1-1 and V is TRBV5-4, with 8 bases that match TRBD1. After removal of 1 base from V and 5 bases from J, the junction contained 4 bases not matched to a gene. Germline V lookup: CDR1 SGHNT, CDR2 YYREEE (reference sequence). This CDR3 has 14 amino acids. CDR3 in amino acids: CASSLSGGGTEAFF. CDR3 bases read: TGTGCCAGCAGCTTGTCAGGGGGCGGGACTGAA.

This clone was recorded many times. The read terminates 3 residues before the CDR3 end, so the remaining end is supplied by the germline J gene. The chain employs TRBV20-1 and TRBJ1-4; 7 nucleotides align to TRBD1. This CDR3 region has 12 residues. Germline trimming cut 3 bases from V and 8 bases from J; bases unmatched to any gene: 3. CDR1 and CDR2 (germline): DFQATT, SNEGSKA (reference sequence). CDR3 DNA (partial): TGCAGTGCTAGGAGGGGACAGGAAAAA. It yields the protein CSARRGQEK. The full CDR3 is CSARRGQEKLFF.

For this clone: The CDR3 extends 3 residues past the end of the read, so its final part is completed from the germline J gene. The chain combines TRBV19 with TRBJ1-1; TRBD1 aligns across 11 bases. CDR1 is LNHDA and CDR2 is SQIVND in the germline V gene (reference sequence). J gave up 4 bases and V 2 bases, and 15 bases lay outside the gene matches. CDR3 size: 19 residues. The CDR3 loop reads CASSITRTGGTPETTEAFF. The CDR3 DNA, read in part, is TGTGCCAGTAGTATAACCCGGACAGGGGGCACCCCAGAGACCACTGAA. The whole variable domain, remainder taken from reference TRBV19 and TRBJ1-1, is DGGITQSPKYLFRKEGQNVTLSCEQNLNHDAMYWYRQDPGQGLRLIYYSQIVNDFQKGDIAEGYSVSREKKESFPLTVTSAQKNPTAFYLCASSITRTGGTPETTEAFFGQGTRLTVV.